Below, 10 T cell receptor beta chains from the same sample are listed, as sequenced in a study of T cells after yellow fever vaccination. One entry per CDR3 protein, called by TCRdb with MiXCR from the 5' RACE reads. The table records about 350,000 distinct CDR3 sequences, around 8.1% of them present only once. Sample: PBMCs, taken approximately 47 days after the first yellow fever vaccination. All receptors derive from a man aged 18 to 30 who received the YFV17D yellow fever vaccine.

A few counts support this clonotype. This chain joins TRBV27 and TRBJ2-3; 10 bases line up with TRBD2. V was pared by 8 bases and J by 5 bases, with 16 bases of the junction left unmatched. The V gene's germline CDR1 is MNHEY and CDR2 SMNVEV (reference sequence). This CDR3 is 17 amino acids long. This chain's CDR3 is CASQTSGVPPPIDTQYF. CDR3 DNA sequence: TGTGCCAGCCAAACTAGCGGGGTCCCTCCCCCAATAGATACGCAGTATTTT.

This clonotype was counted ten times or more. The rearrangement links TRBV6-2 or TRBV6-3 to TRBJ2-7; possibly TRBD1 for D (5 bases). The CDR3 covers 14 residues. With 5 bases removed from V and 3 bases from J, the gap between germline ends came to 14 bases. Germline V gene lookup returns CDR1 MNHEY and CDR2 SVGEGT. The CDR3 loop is CASSQRQKNYEQYV. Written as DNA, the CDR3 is TGTGCCAGCAGTCAGCGACAGAAGAACTACGAGCAGTACGTC.

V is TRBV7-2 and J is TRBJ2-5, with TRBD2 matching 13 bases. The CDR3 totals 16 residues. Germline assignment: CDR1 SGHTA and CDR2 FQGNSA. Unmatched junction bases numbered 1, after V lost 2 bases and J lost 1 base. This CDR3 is CASSLRLAGGQETQYF. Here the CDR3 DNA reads TGTGCCAGCAGCTTAAGACTAGCGGGGGGCCAAGAGACCCAGTACTTC.

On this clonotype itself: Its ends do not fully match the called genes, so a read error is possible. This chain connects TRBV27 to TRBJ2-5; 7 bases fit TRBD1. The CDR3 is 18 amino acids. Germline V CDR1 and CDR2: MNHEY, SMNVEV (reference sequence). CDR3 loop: CVSSPKRNRDSSTETQYF. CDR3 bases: TGTGTCAGCAGTCCAAAGAGAAACCGGGACAGTAGTACTGAGACCCAGTACTTC.

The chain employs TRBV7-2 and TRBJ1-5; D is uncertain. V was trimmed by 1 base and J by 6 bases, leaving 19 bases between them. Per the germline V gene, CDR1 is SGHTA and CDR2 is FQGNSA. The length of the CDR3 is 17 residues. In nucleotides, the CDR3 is TGTGCCAGCAGCTTAGGGGTGGGTCCCTGGTCAGGTCAGCCCCAGCATTTT. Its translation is CASSLGVGPWSGQPQHF.

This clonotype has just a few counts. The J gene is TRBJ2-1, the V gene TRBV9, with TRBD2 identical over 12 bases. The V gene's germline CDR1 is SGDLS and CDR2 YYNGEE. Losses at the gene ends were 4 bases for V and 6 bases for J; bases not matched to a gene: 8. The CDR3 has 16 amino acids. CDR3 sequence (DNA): TGTGCCAGCAGCACCCAACTAGCGGGGGGTGTCAATGAGCAGTTCTTC. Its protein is CASSTQLAGGVNEQFF.

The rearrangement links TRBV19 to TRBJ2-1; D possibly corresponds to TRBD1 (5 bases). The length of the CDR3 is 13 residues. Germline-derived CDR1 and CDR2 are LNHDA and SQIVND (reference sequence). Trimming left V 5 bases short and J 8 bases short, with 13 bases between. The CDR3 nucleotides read TGTGCCAGTAGTCTGCAGGGAAGGGATGAGCAGTTCTTC. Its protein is CASSLQGRDEQFF.

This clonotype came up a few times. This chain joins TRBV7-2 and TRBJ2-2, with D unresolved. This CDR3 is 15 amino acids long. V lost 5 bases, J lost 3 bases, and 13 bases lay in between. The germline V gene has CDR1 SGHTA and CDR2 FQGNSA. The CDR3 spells CASSLGPSDTGELFF. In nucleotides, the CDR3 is TGTGCCAGCAGCCTAGGCCCCTCGGACACCGGGGAGCTGTTTTTT.

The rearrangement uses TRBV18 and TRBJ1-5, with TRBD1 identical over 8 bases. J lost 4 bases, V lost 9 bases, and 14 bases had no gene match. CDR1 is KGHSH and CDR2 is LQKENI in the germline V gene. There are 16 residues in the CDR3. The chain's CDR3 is CASRRTGWHENQPQHF. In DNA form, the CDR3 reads TGTGCCAGTCGACGGACAGGGTGGCACGAAAATCAGCCCCAGCATTTT.

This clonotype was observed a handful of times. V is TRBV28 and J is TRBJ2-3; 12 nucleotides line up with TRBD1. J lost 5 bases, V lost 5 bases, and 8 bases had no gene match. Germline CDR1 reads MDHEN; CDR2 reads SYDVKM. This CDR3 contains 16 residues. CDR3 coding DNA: TGTGCCAGCAGTGGTTCCGGGACAGGGGGCTTAGATACGCAGTATTTT. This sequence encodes CASSGSGTGGLDTQYF.